Listed here are 4 T cell receptor beta chains from one sample, sequenced in a study of cytomegalovirus exposure and HLA in healthy donors. PCR primers comprised 60 Vbeta and 13 Jbeta primers. Sequencing used immunoSEQ multiplex PCR; TCRdb keeps in-frame clones, though not all of them. The sample shows about 170,000 clones, less than 80% of them seen only once. Sequences were obtained from PBMCs. These receptors were taken from a female donor in good health and CMV-seronegative.

The chain employs TRBV6-6 and TRBJ2-7, with 7 bases matching TRBD1. The CDR3 contains 15 residues. The V gene end was trimmed by 7 bases and the J gene end by 5 bases; junction bases not matched to a gene: 14. The V gene's germline CDR1 is MNHNY and CDR2 SVGAGI (reference sequence). The CDR3 reads CASTGRGGPRDEQYF. The DNA of the CDR3 is TGTGCCAGCACCGGAAGAGGGGGCCCTAGGGACGAGCAGTACTTC.

The genes are TRBV15 and TRBJ2-5; 7 bases are a match to TRBD1. CDR1 LNHNV and CDR2 YYDKDF come from the germline V gene (reference sequence). V lost 1 base, J lost 2 bases, and 1 base stayed unmatched. The CDR3 is 14 amino acids. In nucleotides, the CDR3 is TGTGCCACCAGCAGAGGGGACAGACAAGAGACCCAGTACTTC. Translated: CATSRGDRQETQYF.

This chain connects TRBV30 to TRBJ1-2, with a tentative D call TRBD1 (6 bases). Trimming removed 8 bases at V and 8 bases at J, with 30 bases between. From germline, CDR1 is GTSNPN and CDR2 SVGIG (reference sequence). The CDR3 covers 16 residues. The CDR3 nucleotides are TGTGCCCAAGGGTTGTGGGGAAGGGGGGGCGGGTCCGGCTACACCTTC. Residues: CAQGLWGRGGGSGYTF.

The chain combines TRBV4-2 with TRBJ1-2; D is uncertain. Deletions cut 1 base from V and 6 bases from J, with 9 bases between. Germline lookup yields CDR1 LGHNA and CDR2 YNFKEQ. The CDR3 length is 13 residues. The CDR3 DNA is TGTGCCAGCAGCCAAGGGGAGGTACATGGCTACACCTTC. It specifies CASSQGEVHGYTF.